The rows below give T cell receptor beta chains drawn from one sample of a study of regulatory T cells in long-lasting Graves disease. Each CDR3 protein gets one entry after TCRdb re-called the multiplex PCR reads with MiXCR. The table shows 580,000 or so distinct CDR3 sequences, with roughly a sixth occurring only once. These same data were also listed under a study on T cells in Graves' hyperthyroidism and ophthalmopathy.

The sequencing used peripheral blood mononuclear cells (PBMCs), collected at new diagnosis, from a patient treated with antithyroid drugs. Every receptor here comes from a man between 18 and 35 years old with Graves disease. The CDR3 runs from the conserved cysteine through the conserved F or W.

V gene | CDR3 protein
TRBV27 | CASSFLAGGPYEQYF
TRBV7-9 | CASSLGAQSTSEQFF
TRBV7-9 | CASSFGVNEQFF
TRBV7-9 | CASGNAYEQYF
TRBV5-1 | CASSLESRTEAFF
TRBV2 | CASSLSGGISEKLFF
TRBV10-3 | CAISEGRQDTDTQYF
TRBV18 | CASSGTPGSNEQFF
TRBV27 | CASSPLTGGTYEQYF
TRBV5-1 | CASSLVGGRDQPQHF
TRBV10-3 | CATSGSADTQYF
TRBV29-1 | CSVVRDFNSYEQYF
TRBV6-1 | CASSAMRQSPSTDTQYF
TRBV29-1 | CSVNRVGETQYF
TRBV9 | CASSVVPGSNYGYTF
TRBV24-1 | CATSDLTSGRQTQYF
TRBV9 | CASSSTGTAVYNEQFF
TRBV29-1 | CSVEANGADTQYF
TRBV18 | CASSPPGRGGNSPLHF
TRBV6-5 | CASSYFAGGPHEQHF
TRBV5-1 | CASSLGRNNEQFF
TRBV4-1 | CASSQERTGTYGYTF
TRBV30 | CAWSPPLAPPQHF
TRBV28 | CASSSASGVSYEQYF
TRBV6-2/TRBV6-3 | CASRGLSEQYF
TRBV5-1 | CASSAGGDEQYF
TRBV28 | CASRVVSTNEKLFF